Below are 5 T cell receptor beta chains sequenced from a single sample in a study of molecular identifiers for immune sequencing clone quantification. TCRdb re-derived calls from the PCR reads in MiXCR, one entry per CDR3 protein. The sample includes around 480,000 distinct CDR3 sequences, around a fifth of them seen just once. Sequencing was done on a sample of naive CD8+ T cells from blood, with Jurkat cell RNA spiked in. As to subset: FACS-sorted CD8+CD4-CCR7+CD45RA+ naive T cells. These receptors were obtained from a human donor in good health. Some libraries in this study had Jurkat cell RNA spiked in.

This clonotype was detected only a few times. This chain links TRBV6-6 with TRBJ2-2; D gene unclear. CDR3 size: 15 residues. Trimming removed 2 bases at V and 0 bases at J, with 7 bases between. Germline V gene data show CDR1 as MNHNY and CDR2 as SVGAGI (reference sequence). The DNA of the CDR3 is TGTGCCAGCAGTTACGTATCGGCGAACACCGGGGAGCTGTTTTTT. Translation gives CASSYVSANTGELFF.

This clonotype was seen repeatedly, ten times or more. V gene TRBV7-9 combines with J gene TRBJ2-7; 7 bases agree with TRBD1. The CDR3 runs 15 residues. The V segment lost 3 bases and the J segment 6 bases; nucleotides outside the gene matches: 11. Germline-derived CDR1 and CDR2 are SEHNR and FQNEAQ (reference sequence). In DNA, the CDR3 is TGTGCCAGCAGCTTGTCGACCGGACAGGACATCGAGCAGTACTTC. This translates into CASSLSTGQDIEQYF. The variable domain in full, with the rest retrieved from reference TRBV7-9 and TRBJ2-7, is DTGVSQNPRHKITKRGQNVTFRCDPISEHNRLYWYRQTLGQGPEFLTYFQNEAQLEKSRLLSDRFSAERPKGSFSTLEIQRTEQGDSAMYLCASSLSTGQDIEQYFGPGTRLTVT.

This clonotype was found once. The CDR3 spells CAWSDSCYEQYF. CDR3 coding DNA: TGTGCCTGGAGTGACAGTTGCTACGAGCAGTACTTC. The J gene is TRBJ2-7, the V gene TRBV30; D not certain. Germline CDR1 reads GTSNPN; CDR2 reads SVGIG (reference sequence). Trimming stripped 1 base from V and 3 bases from J, with 7 bases between. The CDR3 contains 12 residues. The full variable domain, rest sourced from reference TRBV30 and TRBJ2-7, is SQTIHQWPATLVQPVGSPLSLECTVEGTSNPNLYWYRQAAGRGLQLLFYSVGIGQISSEVPQNLSASRPQDRQFILSSKKLLLSDSGFYLCAWSDSCYEQYFGPGTRLTVT.

Comments on this clonotype: The CDR3 end shows no conserved phenylalanine or tryptophan, and so a read error is likely. The chain joins TRBV28 to TRBJ2-3, with TRBD2 matching over 9 bases. V dropped 6 bases and J dropped 8; count of bases not matched to a gene: 21. Germline CDR1 MDHEN, CDR2 SYDVKM. The length of the CDR3 is 18 residues. The CDR3: CASSLPGAGGPLGGTQYL. The CDR3 bases are TGTGCCAGCAGCTTGCCCGGGGCGGGAGGGCCGTTGGGAGGTACGCAGTATCTT.

This clonotype was observed a few times. The chain joins TRBV19 to TRBJ2-1; 12 bases map to TRBD2. The CDR3 runs to 15 residues. After removal of 7 bases from V and 4 bases from J, the junction contained 5 bases not matched to a gene. CDR1 LNHDA and CDR2 SQIVND come from the germline V gene (reference sequence). The CDR3 here is CASTPTSGGYNEQFF. In DNA form, the CDR3 reads TGTGCCAGTACTCCCACTAGCGGGGGGTACAATGAGCAGTTCTTC.